These 20 T cell receptor beta chains originate from one sample sequenced in a study of response to subunit inactivated influenza vaccine. TCRdb itself ran the RT-PCR reads through MiXCR, one entry per CDR3 protein. In the table there are 500,000 or so distinct CDR3 sequences, approximately 11% of which are singletons. The material was PBMCs from blood, obtained roughly 45 days after vaccination. The receptors originated from a man aged 50-59 years who received an inactivated influenza vaccine.

This clonotype turned up a few times. This chain connects TRBV29-1 to TRBJ2-7; the match to TRBD1 covers 9 bases. V lost 6 bases and J lost 0; bases outside the gene matches: 6. CDR1 is SQVTM, CDR2 ANQGSEA, per germline. The length of the CDR3 is 14 residues. The CDR3 protein is CSVAGTGLSYEQYF. CDR3 nucleotides: TGCAGCGTCGCCGGGACAGGGCTCTCCTACGAGCAGTACTTC.

This clonotype was recorded at least ten times. V gene TRBV6-4 combines with J gene TRBJ2-1; D is unclear. V shed 4 bases and J shed 5 bases, with 12 bases lying between them. CDR1 MRHNA and CDR2 SNTAGT come from the germline V gene. The CDR3 is 14 amino acids. DNA of the CDR3: TGTGCCAGCAGTGTTGGAAGTGGTAACAATGAGCAGTTCTTC. This codes for CASSVGSGNNEQFF.

Worth noting for this clonotype: The junction differs from germline at one of its ends, possibly a read error. V and J are TRBV7-7 and TRBJ1-5; 9 bases are shared with TRBD1. This CDR3 spans 18 amino acids. Per germline, CDR1 SSHAT and CDR2 FNYEAQ (reference sequence). This CDR3 is CASSLALDRGYSNQPQHF. As DNA, the CDR3 is TGTGCTAGCAGCTTAGCGCTCGACAGGGGGTATAGCAATCAGCCCCAGCATTTT.

This clonotype has more than one count but fewer than ten. The junction differs from germline at one of its ends, possibly a read error. The chain uses TRBV7-8 and TRBJ2-3, with D possibly being TRBD2 (6 bases). CDR1 is SGHVS, CDR2 FQNEAQ, per germline. This CDR3 is 15 amino acids long. For the CDR3, the DNA is TGTGCCAGCAGCCTAGCGACGGGTGGGGGAGGTACGCAGTATTTT. Residues: CASSLATGGGGTQYF.

This clonotype was counted many times. This CDR3 reads CASSVGGTGGEFIHF. DNA for the CDR3: TGCGCCAGCAGCGTGGGCGGGACAGGGGGCGAATTTATCCACTTT. The chain recombines TRBV5-1 with TRBJ1-6; TRBD1 aligns across 12 bases. The V and J ends lost 4 bases and 17 bases, in that order; junction bases with no gene match: 13. The CDR3 is 15 residues long. CDR1 is SGHRS, CDR2 YFSETQ, per germline.

This chain joins TRBV6-4 and TRBJ1-1; D not certain. The CDR3 length is 16 residues. The V gene's germline CDR1 is MRHNA and CDR2 SNTAGT. V was shortened by 3 bases and J by 2 bases, with 16 bases between the two germline ends. The CDR3 region is CASSETVGLRNTEAFF. The CDR3 bases are TGTGCCAGCAGTGAGACCGTCGGGCTAAGAAACACTGAAGCTTTCTTT.

This clonotype was seen repeatedly, ten times or more. This chain links TRBV6-1 with TRBJ1-1; the match to TRBD1 covers 9 bases. The CDR3 extends over 14 amino acids. Germline-derived CDR1 and CDR2 are MNHNS and SASEGT. V was clipped by 5 bases and J by 7 bases; unmatched bases: 8. CDR3 protein: CASSIGTGRYEAFF. CDR3 DNA: TGTGCCAGCAGTATCGGGACAGGGCGTTATGAAGCTTTCTTT.

The genes are TRBV6-5 and TRBJ1-2; maybe TRBD1 (6 bases). This CDR3 contains 15 residues. Trimming removed 4 bases at V and 3 bases at J, with 15 bases between. Germline V gene sequence: CDR1 MNHEY, CDR2 SVGAGI. The CDR3: CASSLGARVYYGYTF. CDR3 sequence (DNA): TGTGCCAGCAGTTTGGGGGCTAGGGTTTACTATGGCTACACCTTC.

This clonotype was counted only a few times. V is TRBV15 and J is TRBJ1-1; D is possibly TRBD1 (5 bases). Germline V gene lookup returns CDR1 LNHNV and CDR2 YYDKDF (reference sequence). The CDR3 is 16 amino acids. V lost 1 base and J lost 9, with 21 bases in between. CDR3 in amino acids: CATSRGPAGSFSKAFF. In DNA, the CDR3 is TGTGCCACCAGCAGAGGTCCGGCAGGGTCCTTCTCTAAAGCTTTCTTT.

This clonotype was recorded at least ten times. The chain uses TRBV29-1 and TRBJ2-3, with 12 bases lining up with TRBD2. Germline CDR1 SQVTM, CDR2 ANQGSEA. The CDR3 consists of 17 residues. V was pared by 2 bases and J by 4 bases, with 10 bases of the junction left unmatched. CDR3 protein: CSVEWASGRATADTQYF. CDR3 nucleotide sequence: TGCAGCGTTGAATGGGCTAGCGGGAGGGCCACCGCAGATACGCAGTATTTT.

This clonotype was picked up a small number of times. CDR3 nucleotide sequence: TGCGCCAGCAGCTTGGCCTGGTCGGATAGGGGGTCCTACGAGCAGTACTTC. This sequence encodes CASSLAWSDRGSYEQYF. This chain joins TRBV5-1 and TRBJ2-7, with D possibly being TRBD1 (6 bases). Germline CDR1 is SGHRS and CDR2 is YFSETQ. This CDR3 has 17 amino acids. V was shortened by 0 bases and J by 1 base, with 17 bases between the two germline ends.

This clonotype was observed many times. The J gene is TRBJ1-6, the V gene TRBV6-5; possible D gene TRBD1, 5 bases. Trimming took 1 base from V and 5 from J, leaving 15 bases between them. This CDR3 is 17 amino acids long. CDR1 MNHEY and CDR2 SVGAGI come from the germline V gene. CDR3 bases: TGTGCCAGCAGTTACTTCCAGGCGGGGGACGATAATTCACCCCTCCACTTT. This codes for CASSYFQAGDDNSPLHF.

In this sample, this clonotype turned up a few times. The chain links TRBV20-1 to TRBJ1-5; D ambiguous. Germline values: CDR1 DFQATT, CDR2 SNEGSKA (reference sequence). Trimming removed 6 bases at V and 4 bases at J, with 13 bases between. This CDR3 contains 13 residues. CDR3: CSASEDLNQPQHF. DNA of the CDR3: TGCAGTGCCTCGGAGGATCTTAATCAGCCCCAGCATTTT.

This clonotype was seen ten or more times. The chain uses TRBV20-1 and TRBJ1-2, with D tentatively TRBD1 (6 bases). There are 13 residues in the CDR3. Trimming took off 3 bases at V and 12 bases at J, with 20 bases between the two ends. Germline loops: CDR1 DFQATT, CDR2 SNEGSKA (reference sequence). As DNA, the CDR3 is TGCAGTGCTAGGGGGACATTTAGTCCTGGGGACACCTTC. Residues: CSARGTFSPGDTF.

This clonotype appeared a few times. This rearrangement joins TRBV20-1 to TRBJ1-5; tentatively, D is TRBD1 (5 bases). Germline CDR1 is DFQATT and CDR2 is SNEGSKA (reference sequence). The CDR3 covers 13 residues. CDR3 sequence: CSARRVGDQPQHF. In DNA, the CDR3 is TGCAGCGCCCGTCGGGTGGGGGATCAGCCCCAGCATTTT.

This clonotype was seen ten or more times. The chain links TRBV7-3 to TRBJ2-1; no clear D gene. This CDR3 is built from 14 residues. V lost 1 base to trimming and J lost 7 bases, with 11 bases between them. In germline, CDR1 is SGHTA, CDR2 FQGTGA. CDR3 bases: TGTGCCAGCAGCTTAAATCCTCGTGGGAATGAGCAGTTCTTC. It yields the protein CASSLNPRGNEQFF.

This clonotype showed up just a few times. J is TRBJ2-3 and V is TRBV5-8; D is unclear. Per the germline V gene, CDR1 is SGHTS and CDR2 is YDEGEE. This CDR3 comprises 14 residues. V was cut by 0 bases and J by 5 bases, with 10 bases left in between. The CDR3 here is CASSLGRARDTQYF. The CDR3 region has the DNA TGTGCCAGCAGCTTGGGTCGAGCCAGAGATACGCAGTATTTT.

The rearrangement links TRBV4-3 to TRBJ2-2, with 7 positions matching TRBD1. Per germline, CDR1 LGHNA and CDR2 YSLEER. Trimming removed 2 bases from V and 5 bases from J; junction bases left unmatched: 5. The CDR3 is 15 residues long. This CDR3 is CASSQRNRGTGELFF. The CDR3 DNA is TGCGCCAGCAGCCAACGAAACAGGGGTACCGGGGAGCTGTTTTTT.

This clonotype was picked up many times. V usage is TRBV5-6 and J usage is TRBJ2-7; possibly TRBD1 for D (5 bases). CDR1 SGHDT and CDR2 YYEEEE come from the germline V gene. Trimming pared 4 bases from V and 2 bases from J, leaving 13 bases between. CDR3 length equals 14 residues. The CDR3 region is CASSPPGHAYEQYF. In DNA, the CDR3 is TGTGCCAGCAGCCCCCCAGGGCACGCCTACGAGCAGTACTTC.

This chain links TRBV3-1 with TRBJ1-2; D not resolved. Deletions cut 4 bases from V and 7 bases from J, with 10 bases between. Germline loops: CDR1 LGHDT, CDR2 YNNKEL (reference sequence). CDR3 length: 12 amino acids. DNA for the CDR3: TGTGCCAGCAGCCGCTTGGAGAGTGGCTACACCTTC. Translating gives CASSRLESGYTF.